The source of this T cell receptor beta chain is a study of T-cell memory formation after mild COVID-19. V lost 1 base to trimming and J lost 1 base, with 11 bases between them. Germline-derived CDR1 and CDR2 are SQVTM and ANQGSEA. This CDR3 spans 14 amino acids. TCRdb itself ran the 5' RACE reads through MiXCR, one entry per CDR3 protein. The sample contains about 430,000 distinct CDR3 sequences, about 24% of which appear only once. Note on this clonotype: Its antigen is unknown.

Overall study results and limits: Clones that got smaller from day 15 to 85 had even CD4/CD8, while clones growing later tipped toward CD4+.

This sequence was found in an adult woman who had mild COVID-19 (a few samples of this study predate the infection). Cell type and time point are not known. Sequenced input: PBMCs or a T cell subset sorted from them (not recorded which). This sequence joins TRBV29-1 and TRBJ2-7, with D possibly matching TRBD2 (6 bases). As DNA, the CDR3 is TGCAGCGTTGAAGTAACCGGGGGATCCTACGAGCAGTACTTC. Translation gives CSVEVTGGSYEQYF.